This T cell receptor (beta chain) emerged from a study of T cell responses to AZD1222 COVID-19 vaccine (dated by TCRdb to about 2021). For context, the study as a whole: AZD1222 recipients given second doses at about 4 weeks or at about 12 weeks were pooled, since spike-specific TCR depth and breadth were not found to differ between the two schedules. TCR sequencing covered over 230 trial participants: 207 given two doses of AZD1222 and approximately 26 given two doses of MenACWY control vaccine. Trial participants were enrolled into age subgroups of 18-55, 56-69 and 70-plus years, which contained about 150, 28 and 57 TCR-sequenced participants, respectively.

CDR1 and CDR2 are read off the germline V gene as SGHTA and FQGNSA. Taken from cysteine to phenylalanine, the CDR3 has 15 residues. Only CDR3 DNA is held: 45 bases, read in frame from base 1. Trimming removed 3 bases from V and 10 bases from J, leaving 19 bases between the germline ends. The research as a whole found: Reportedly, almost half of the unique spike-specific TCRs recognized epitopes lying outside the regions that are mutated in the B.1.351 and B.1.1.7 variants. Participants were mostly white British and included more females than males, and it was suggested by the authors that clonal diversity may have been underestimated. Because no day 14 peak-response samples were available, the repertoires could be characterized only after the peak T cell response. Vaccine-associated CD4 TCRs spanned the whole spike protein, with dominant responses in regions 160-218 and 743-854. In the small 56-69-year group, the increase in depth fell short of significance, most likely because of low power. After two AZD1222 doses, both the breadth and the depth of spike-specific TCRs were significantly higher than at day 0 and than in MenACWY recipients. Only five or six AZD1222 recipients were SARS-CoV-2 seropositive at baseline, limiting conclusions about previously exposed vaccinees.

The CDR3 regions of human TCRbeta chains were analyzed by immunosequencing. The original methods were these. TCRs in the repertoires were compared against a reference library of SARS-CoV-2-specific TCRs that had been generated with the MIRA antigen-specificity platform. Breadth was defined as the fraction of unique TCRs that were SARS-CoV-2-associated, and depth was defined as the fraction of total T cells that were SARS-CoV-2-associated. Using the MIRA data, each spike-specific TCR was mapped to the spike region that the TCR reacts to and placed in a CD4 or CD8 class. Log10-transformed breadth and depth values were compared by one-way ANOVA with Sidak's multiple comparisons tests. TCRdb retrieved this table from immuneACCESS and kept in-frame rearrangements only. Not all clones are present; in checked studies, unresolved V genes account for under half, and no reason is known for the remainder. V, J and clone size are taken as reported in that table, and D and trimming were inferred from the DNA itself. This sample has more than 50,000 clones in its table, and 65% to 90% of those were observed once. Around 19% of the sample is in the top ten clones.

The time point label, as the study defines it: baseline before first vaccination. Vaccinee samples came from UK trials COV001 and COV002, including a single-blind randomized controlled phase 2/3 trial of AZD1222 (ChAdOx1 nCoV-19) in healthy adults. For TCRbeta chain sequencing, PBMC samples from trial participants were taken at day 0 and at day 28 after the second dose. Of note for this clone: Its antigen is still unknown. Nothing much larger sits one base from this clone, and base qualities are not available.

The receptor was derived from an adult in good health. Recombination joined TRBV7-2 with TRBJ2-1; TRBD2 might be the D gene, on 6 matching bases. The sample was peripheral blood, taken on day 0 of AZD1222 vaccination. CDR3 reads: CASSFPGLPVMEQFF. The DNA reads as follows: TGTGCCAGCAGCTTCCCGGGACTCCCTGTAATGGAGCAGTTCTTC.